This TCR beta chain came from a study of OX40 agonist ivuxolimab in advanced cancers. The V gene's germline CDR1 is SEHNR and CDR2 FQNEAQ (reference sequence). V was trimmed by 1 base and J by 2 bases, leaving 12 bases between them. The CDR3 totals 15 residues. The protocol was immunoSEQ multiplex PCR, while the TCRdb copy is restricted to in-frame clones and leaves out a portion. The repertoire consists of approximately 54,000 clones, with 75% to 95% occurring once and the leading ten covering 8.7%. The sequences come from CD4+ or CD8+ T cells sorted from blood, collected in a trial of the OX40 agonist ivuxolimab. The chain employs TRBV7-9 and TRBJ2-7; the D gene could be TRBD1 or TRBD2 (5 bases each). This receptor was taken from an adult with an advanced solid tumor such as melanoma, head and neck, liver or kidney cancer. Here the CDR3 reads CASSLGVGETYEQYF. CDR3 sequence (DNA): TGTGCCAGCAGCTTAGGGGTGGGGGAAACCTACGAGCAGTACTTC.